The entry below gives a single TCR beta chain sequence along with its context. The sample originates from a study of blood T cell repertoires in COVID-19. Study background: Acute-phase and convalescent COVID-19 samples originated in the United States, Italy and Spain.

There are 11 residues in the CDR3. Germline-derived CDR1 and CDR2 are MNHEY and SVGAGI. The V and J ends lost 10 bases and 9 bases respectively, with 15 bases between them. Everyone who took part was roughly 18 to 95 years old, and they came from 24 US areas. In the 2 weeks before study entry, exposed participants met a COVID-19 case, which was PCR-confirmed or clinician-diagnosed. Per the original methods: For nucleated cells, counts were estimated from reference gene primer amplification. Using immunoSEQ multiplex PCR, the repertoire was profiled, and TCRdb retains in-frame clones only, with some absent. The D gene and trimming were derived from the DNA, and the V and J assignments and clone size from that table. The sample carries about 220,000 clones, around 90% recorded once.

Sequencing input: PBMCs or T cells enriched from blood (not recorded which). The chain couples TRBV6-5 to TRBJ1-1, with D possibly TRBD1 on 5 matching bases. The origin of this receptor is a man younger than 40 who had been exposed to COVID-19. The chain's CDR3 is CATFVGRQAFF. DNA for the CDR3: TGTGCCACCTTCGTGGGGCGCCAAGCTTTCTTT.